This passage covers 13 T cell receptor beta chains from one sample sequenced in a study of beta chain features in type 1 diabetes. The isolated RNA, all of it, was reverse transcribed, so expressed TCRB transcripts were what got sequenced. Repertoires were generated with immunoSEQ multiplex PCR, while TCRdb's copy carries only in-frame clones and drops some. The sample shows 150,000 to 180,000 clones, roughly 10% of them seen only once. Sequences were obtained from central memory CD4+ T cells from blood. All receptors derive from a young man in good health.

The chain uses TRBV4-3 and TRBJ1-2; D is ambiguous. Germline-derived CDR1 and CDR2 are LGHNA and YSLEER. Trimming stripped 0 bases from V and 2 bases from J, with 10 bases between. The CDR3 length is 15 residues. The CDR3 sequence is CASSQDHKVNYGYTF. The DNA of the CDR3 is TGCGCCAGCAGCCAAGATCATAAAGTCAACTATGGCTACACCTTC.

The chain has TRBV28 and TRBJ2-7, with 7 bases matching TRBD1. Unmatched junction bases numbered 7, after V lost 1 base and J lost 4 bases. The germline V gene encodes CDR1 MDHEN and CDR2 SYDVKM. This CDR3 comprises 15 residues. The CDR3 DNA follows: TGTGCCAGCAGTTTATCTCGACAGGGAGCTTACGAGCAGTACTTC. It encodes CASSLSRQGAYEQYF.

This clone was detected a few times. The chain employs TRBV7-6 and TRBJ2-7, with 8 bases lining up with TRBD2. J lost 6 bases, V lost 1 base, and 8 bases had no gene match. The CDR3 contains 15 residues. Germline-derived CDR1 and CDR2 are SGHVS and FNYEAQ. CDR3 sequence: CASSLEGLASGEQYF. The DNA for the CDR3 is TGTGCCAGCAGCTTAGAAGGACTAGCAAGCGGCGAGCAGTACTTC.

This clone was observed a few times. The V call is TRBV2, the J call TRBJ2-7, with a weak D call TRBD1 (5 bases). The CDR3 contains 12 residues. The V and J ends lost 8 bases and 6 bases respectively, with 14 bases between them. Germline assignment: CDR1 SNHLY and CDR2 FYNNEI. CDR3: CASFQGKGEQYF. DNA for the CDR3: TGTGCCAGCTTTCAGGGAAAGGGCGAGCAGTACTTC.

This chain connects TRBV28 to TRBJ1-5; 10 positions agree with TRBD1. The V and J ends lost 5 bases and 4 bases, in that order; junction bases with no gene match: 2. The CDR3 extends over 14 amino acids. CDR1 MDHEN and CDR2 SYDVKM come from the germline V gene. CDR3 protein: CASSPGQGNQPQHF. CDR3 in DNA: TGTGCCAGCAGTCCGGGACAGGGGAATCAGCCCCAGCATTTT.

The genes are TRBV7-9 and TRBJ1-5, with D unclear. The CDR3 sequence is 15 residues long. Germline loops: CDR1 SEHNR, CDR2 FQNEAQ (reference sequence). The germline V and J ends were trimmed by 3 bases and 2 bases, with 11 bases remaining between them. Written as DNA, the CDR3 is TGTGCCAGCAGCTTCATCTCCGGCGGCAATCAGCCCCAGCATTTT. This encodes CASSFISGGNQPQHF.

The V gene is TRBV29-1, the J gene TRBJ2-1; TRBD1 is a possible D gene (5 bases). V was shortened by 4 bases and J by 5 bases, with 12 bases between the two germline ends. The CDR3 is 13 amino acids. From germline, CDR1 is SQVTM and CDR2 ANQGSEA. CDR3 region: CSVVRTIHNEQFF. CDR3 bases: TGCAGCGTTGTGAGGACAATCCACAATGAGCAGTTCTTC.

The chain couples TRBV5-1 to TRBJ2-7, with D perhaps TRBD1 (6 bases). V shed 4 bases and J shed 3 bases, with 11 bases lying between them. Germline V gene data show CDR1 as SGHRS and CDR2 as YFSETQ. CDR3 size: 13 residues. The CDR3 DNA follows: TGCGCCAGCAGCCCCGGGACACTCTACGAGCAGTACTTC. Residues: CASSPGTLYEQYF.

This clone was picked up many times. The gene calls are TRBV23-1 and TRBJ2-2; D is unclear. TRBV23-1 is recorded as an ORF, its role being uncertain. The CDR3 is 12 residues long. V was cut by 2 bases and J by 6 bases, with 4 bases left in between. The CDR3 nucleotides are TGCGCCAGCAGTCAAAGGGCCGGGGAGCTGTTTTTT. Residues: CASSQRAGELFF.

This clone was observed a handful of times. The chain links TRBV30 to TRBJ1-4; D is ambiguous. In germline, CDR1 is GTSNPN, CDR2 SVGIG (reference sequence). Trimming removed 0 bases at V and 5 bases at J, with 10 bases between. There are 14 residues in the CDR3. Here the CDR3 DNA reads TGTGCCTGGAGTGTGGGAAGCAAGAATGAAAAACTGTTTTTT. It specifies CAWSVGSKNEKLFF. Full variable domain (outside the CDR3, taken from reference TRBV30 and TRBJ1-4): SQTIHQWPATLVQPVGSPLSLECTVEGTSNPNLYWYRQAAGRGLQLLFYSVGIGQISSEVPQNLSASRPQDRQFILSSKKLLLSDSGFYLCAWSVGSKNEKLFFGSGTQLSVL.

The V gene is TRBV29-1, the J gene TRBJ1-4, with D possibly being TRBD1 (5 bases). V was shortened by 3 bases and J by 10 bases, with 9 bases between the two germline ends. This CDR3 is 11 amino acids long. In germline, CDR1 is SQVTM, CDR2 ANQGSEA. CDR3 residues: CSVDTGGKLFF. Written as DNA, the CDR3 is TGCAGCGTTGACACTGGGGGAAAACTGTTTTTT.

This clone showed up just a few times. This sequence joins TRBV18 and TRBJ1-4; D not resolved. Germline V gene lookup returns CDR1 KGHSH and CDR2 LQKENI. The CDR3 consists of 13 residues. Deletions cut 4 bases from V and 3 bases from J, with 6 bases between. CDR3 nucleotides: TGTGCCAGCTCACGAGAAGCTAATGAAAAACTGTTTTTT. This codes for CASSREANEKLFF.

CDR3 nucleotides: TGTGCCAGCACCCGTAGAAACGGGAGGACGGTCCCCTACAATGAGCAGTTCTTC. It specifies CASTRRNGRTVPYNEQFF. The rearrangement uses TRBV5-6 and TRBJ2-1, with 7 bases matching TRBD2. CDR3 length: 18 residues. CDR1 is SGHDT and CDR2 is YYEEEE in the germline V gene. V lost 6 bases and J lost 2; bases outside the gene matches: 17.